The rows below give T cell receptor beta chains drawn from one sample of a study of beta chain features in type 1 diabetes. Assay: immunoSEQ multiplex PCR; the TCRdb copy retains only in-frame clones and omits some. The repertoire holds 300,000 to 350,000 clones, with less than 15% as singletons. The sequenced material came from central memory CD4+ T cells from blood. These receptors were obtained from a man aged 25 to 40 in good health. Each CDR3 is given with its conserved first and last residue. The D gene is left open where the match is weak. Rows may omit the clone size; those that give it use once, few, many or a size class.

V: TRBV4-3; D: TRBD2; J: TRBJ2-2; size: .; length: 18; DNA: TGCGCCAGCAGCCAAGATCGATCAGCGGGAGTGAACACCGGGGAGCTGTTTTTT; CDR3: CASSQDRSAGVNTGELFF
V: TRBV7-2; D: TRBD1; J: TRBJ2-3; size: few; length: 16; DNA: TGTGCCAGCAGCTTAGTACCTCCAGGGGGCGGAGATACGCAGTATTTT; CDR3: CASSLVPPGGGDTQYF
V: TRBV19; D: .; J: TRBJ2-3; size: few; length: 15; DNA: TGTGCCAGTACCAAGTCCTGGGGGGGGCCAGATACGCAGTATTTT; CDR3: CASTKSWGGPDTQYF
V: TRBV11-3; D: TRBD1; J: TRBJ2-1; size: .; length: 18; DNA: TGTGCCAGCAGCCCCCCCCCGTGGGGGGACAGGGGTCACAATGAGCAGTTCTTC; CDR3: CASSPPPWGDRGHNEQFF
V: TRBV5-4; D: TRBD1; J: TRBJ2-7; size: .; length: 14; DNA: TGTGCCAGCAGCCCGACAGGGGATTCCTACGAGCAGTACTTC; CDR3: CASSPTGDSYEQYF
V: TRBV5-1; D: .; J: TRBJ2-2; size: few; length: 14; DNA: TGCGCCAGCAAGGTCAGCTCGAACACCGGGGAGCTGTTTTTT; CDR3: CASKVSSNTGELFF
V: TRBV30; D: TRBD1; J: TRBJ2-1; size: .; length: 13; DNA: TGTGCCTTTACCGGGACAGGGACCAATGAGCAGTTCTTC; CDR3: CAFTGTGTNEQFF
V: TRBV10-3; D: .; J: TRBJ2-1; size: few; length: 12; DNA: TGTGCCATCAGTGTCCTACTCGATGAGCAGTTCTTC; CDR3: CAISVLLDEQFF
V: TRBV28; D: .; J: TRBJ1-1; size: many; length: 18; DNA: TGTGCCAGCAGCCACCTCTCACTACAGGGAACCATGAACACTGAAGCTTTCTTT; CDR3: CASSHLSLQGTMNTEAFF
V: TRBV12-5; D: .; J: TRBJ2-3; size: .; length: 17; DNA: TGTGCTAGTGGTTTGGATAAACCACTAGGTCGCACAGATACGCAGTATTTT; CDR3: CASGLDKPLGRTDTQYF
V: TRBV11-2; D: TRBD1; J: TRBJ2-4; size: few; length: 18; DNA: TGTGCCAGCAGCCGGCTACTCACAGGGGGCCCAGCCAAAAACATTCAGTACTTC; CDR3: CASSRLLTGGPAKNIQYF
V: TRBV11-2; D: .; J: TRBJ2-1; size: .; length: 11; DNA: TGTGCCAGCAGCTCGACGTATGAGCAGTTCTTC; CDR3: CASSSTYEQFF
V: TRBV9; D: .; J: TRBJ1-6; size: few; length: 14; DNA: TGTGCCAGCAGCGGGAGGGAAGCCAATTCACCCCTCCACTTT; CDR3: CASSGREANSPLHF
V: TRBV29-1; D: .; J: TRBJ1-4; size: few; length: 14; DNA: TGCAGCGTTTTAGGGGAAGGGGGAAATGAAAAACTGTTTTTT; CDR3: CSVLGEGGNEKLFF
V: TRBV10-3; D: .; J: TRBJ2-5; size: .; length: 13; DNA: TGTGCCACGACCGACAGTCCGGGGGAGACCCAGTACTTC; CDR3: CATTDSPGETQYF
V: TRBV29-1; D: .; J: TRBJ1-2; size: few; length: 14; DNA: TGCAGCGCGGATAGTAGGGCGGCTAACTATGGCTACACCTTC; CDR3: CSADSRAANYGYTF
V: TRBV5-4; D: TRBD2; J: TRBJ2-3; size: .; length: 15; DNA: TGTGCCAGCAGTGCCGGGGGGACTAGCACAGATACGCAGTATTTT; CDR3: CASSAGGTSTDTQYF
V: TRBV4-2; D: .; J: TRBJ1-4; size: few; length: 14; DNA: TGTGCCAGCAGCCAAGATCGGGCAGGGAGGAAACTGTTTTTT; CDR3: CASSQDRAGRKLFF
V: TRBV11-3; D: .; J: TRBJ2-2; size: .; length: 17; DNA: TGTGCCAGCAGCTTAGTATCCACTAGCAGAAACACCGGGGAGCTGTTTTTT; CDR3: CASSLVSTSRNTGELFF
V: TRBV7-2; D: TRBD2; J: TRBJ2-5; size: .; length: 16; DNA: TGTGCCAGCAGCGCGTCAGCGGGGGGGCGCCAAGAGACCCAGTACTTC; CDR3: CASSASAGGRQETQYF
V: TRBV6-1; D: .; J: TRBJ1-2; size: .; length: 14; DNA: TGTGCCAGCAGTGATACAGCTGGGGCTGGCGGCTACACCTTC; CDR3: CASSDTAGAGGYTF
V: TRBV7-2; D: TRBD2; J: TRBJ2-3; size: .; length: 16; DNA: TGTGCCAGCAGCGCATATGGCGGGGGGTCCCCAGATACGCAGTATTTT; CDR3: CASSAYGGGSPDTQYF
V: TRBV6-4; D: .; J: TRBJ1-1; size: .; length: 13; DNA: TGTGCCAGCAGTGTTTCAATGAACACTGAAGCTTTCTTT; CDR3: CASSVSMNTEAFF
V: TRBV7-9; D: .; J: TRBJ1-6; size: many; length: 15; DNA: TGTGCCAGCAGCTTAGCTTCGGGGATCAATTCACCCCTCCACTTT; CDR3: CASSLASGINSPLHF
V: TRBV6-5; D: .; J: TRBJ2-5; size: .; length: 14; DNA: TGTGCCATCAGTGCTGAACAGGATCAAGAGACCCAGTACTTC; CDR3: CAISAEQDQETQYF
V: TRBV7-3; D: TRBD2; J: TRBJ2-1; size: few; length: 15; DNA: TGTGCCAGCAGCTCCACTAGCGGCTCCTACAATGAGCAGTTCTTC; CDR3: CASSSTSGSYNEQFF
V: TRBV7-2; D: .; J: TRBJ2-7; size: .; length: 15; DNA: TGTGCCAGCAGCTTAGACCGCAGCGGATGGTACGAGCAGTACTTC; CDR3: CASSLDRSGWYEQYF
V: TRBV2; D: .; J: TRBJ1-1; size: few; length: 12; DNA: TGTGCCAGCACCATCGAGAACACTGAAGCTTTCTTT; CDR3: CASTIENTEAFF
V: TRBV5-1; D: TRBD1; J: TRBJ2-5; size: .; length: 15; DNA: TGCGCCAGCAGCAGCGGGACAGGGGGCCAAGAGACCCAGTACTTC; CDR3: CASSSGTGGQETQYF
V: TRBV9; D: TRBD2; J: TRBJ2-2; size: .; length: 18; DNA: TGTGCCAGCAGCGTGGGCCCTGGGACTAGCAGGGGCACCGGGGAGCTGTTTTTT; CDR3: CASSVGPGTSRGTGELFF
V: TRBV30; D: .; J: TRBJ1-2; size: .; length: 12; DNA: TGTGCCTGGTCGGGGAGAAACTATGGCTACACCTTC; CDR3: CAWSGRNYGYTF
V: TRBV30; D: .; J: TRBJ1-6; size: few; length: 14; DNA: TGTGCCTGGAGTAGAAGGGGGTACATTTCACCCCTCCACTTT; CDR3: CAWSRRGYISPLHF
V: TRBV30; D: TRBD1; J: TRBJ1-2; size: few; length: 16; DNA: TGTGCCTGGTACCGGGACAGGGACCGCTCCTTCTATGGCTACACCTTC; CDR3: CAWYRDRDRSFYGYTF
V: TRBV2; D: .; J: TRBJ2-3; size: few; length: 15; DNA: TGTGCCAGCAGTGAAAAAGCGCACAACAAAGATACGCAGTATTTT; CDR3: CASSEKAHNKDTQYF
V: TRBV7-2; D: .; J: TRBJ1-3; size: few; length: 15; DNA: TGTGCCAGCAGCTTAGAGAGGGGGTACGGAAACACCATATATTTT; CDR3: CASSLERGYGNTIYF
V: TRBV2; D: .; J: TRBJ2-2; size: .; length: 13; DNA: TGTGCCAGCAGGTGGTCCGGCACCGGGGAGCTGTTTTTT; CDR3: CASRWSGTGELFF
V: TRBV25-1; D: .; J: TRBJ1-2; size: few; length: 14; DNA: TGTGCCAGCAGTGACGACAGGCGCCCGGATGGCTACACCTTC; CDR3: CASSDDRRPDGYTF
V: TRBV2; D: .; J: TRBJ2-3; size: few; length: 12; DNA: TGTGCCAGCAGTGAGTCCACAGATACGCAGTATTTT; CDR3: CASSESTDTQYF
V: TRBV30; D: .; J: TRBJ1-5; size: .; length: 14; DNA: TGTGCCTGGAGTCGGGTTTATAGCAATCAGCCCCAGCATTTT; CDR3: CAWSRVYSNQPQHF
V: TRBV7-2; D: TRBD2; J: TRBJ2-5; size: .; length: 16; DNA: TGTGCCAGCAGCTCAGGGGCGGGGGGTCTAAAAGAGACCCAGTACTTC; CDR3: CASSSGAGGLKETQYF
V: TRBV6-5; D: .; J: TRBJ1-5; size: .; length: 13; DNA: TGTGCCAGCAGCCTCGACAGGTATCAGCCCCAGCATTTT; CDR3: CASSLDRYQPQHF
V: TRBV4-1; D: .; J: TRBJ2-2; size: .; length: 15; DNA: TGCGCCAGCAGCCGTGGAGAGACGAACACCGGGGAGCTGTTTTTT; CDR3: CASSRGETNTGELFF
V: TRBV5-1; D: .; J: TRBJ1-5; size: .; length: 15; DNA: TGCGCCAGCAGCGTGGGGGGAATGAGCAATCAGCCCCAGCATTTT; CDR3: CASSVGGMSNQPQHF
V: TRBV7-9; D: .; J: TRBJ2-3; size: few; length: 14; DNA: TGTGCCAACTCGGCTCAAACTAGCACAGATACGCAGTATTTT; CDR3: CANSAQTSTDTQYF
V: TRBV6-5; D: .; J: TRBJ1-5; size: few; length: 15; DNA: TGTGCCAGCTGGGAGGAAGGTCGGGGAAATCAGCCCCAGCATTTT; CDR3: CASWEEGRGNQPQHF
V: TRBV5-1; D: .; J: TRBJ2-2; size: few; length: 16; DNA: TGCGCCAGCAGCTTGGTAGGCGGGAAGAACACCGGGGAGCTGTTTTTT; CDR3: CASSLVGGKNTGELFF
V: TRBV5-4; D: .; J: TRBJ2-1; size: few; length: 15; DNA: TGTGCCAGCAGCCCTACCCGGAGCTCCTACAATGAGCAGTTCTTC; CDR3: CASSPTRSSYNEQFF
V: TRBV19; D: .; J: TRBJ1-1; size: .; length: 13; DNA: TGTGCCAGTAGTCTCACCCCCGGGACTGAAGCTTTCTTT; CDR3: CASSLTPGTEAFF
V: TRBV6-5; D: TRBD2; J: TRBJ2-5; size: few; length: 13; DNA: TGTGCCAGCAGTTGGACTAGCCAAGAGACCCAGTACTTC; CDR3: CASSWTSQETQYF
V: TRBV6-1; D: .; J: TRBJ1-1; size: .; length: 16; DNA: TGTGCCAGCAGTGAAGCGCTTTACACGGGGGGAGCTGAAGCTTTCTTT; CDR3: CASSEALYTGGAEAFF